Listed below are T cell receptor beta chains from one sample, sequenced in a study of blood T cells in healthy people across ages. A single record per CDR3 protein comes from TCRdb applying MiXCR to the 5' RACE reads. The sample holds 700,000 to 850,000 distinct CDR3 sequences, 53% seen once. Sequences were obtained from blood. The receptors originated from a man at least 80 years old in good health. CDR3s include the opening cysteine and the closing phenylalanine or tryptophan. Each record gives: D gene, clone size, J gene, V gene, CDR3 protein, CDR3 DNA. A D gene is named only where the DNA matches it firmly. Expanded clones get a size class; other rows say once, few or many, or leave the size out.

TRBD1,.,TRBJ2-3,TRBV14,CASSPDRGPTDTQYF,TGTGCCAGCAGCCCGGACAGGGGGCCTACAGATACGCAGTATTTT
.,many,TRBJ2-7,TRBV14,CASSPRGLAGHAYEQYF,TGTGCCAGCAGCCCCAGGGGGTTAGCGGGGCATGCCTACGAGCAGTACTTC
.,once,TRBJ2-5,TRBV29-1,CSVISSLPETQYF,TGCAGCGTTATTTCGTCGCTTCCAGAGACCCAGTACTTC
.,.,TRBJ1-2,TRBV7-9,CASSSLSYGYTF,TGTGCCAGCAGCTCCCTCAGCTATGGCTACACCTTC
.,few,TRBJ2-1,TRBV2,CASSETVGGSEQFF,TGTGCCAGCAGTGAAACAGTAGGGGGAAGTGAGCAGTTCTTC
TRBD2,once,TRBJ2-1,TRBV7-9,CASSSTSGRHYNEQFF,TGTGCCAGCAGCTCCACTAGCGGGAGGCATTACAATGAGCAGTTCTTC
.,.,TRBJ2-7,TRBV27,CASSLYGDRYEQYF,TGTGCCAGCAGTTTATACGGGGATCGCTACGAGCAGTACTTC
.,few,TRBJ2-4,TRBV6-2/TRBV6-3,CASSTGTPNIQYF,TGTGCCAGCAGTACCGGGACACCAAACATTCAGTACTTC
TRBD2,few,TRBJ2-1,TRBV24-1,CATSDGASGRIDEQFF,TGTGCCACCAGTGATGGGGCTAGCGGGAGGATCGATGAGCAGTTCTTC
.,few,TRBJ1-2,TRBV9,CASSVGRGGYTF,TGTGCCAGCAGCGTAGGAAGGGGTGGCTACACCTTC
.,.,TRBJ2-1,TRBV20-1,CSAPGPRAHNEQFF,TGCAGTGCTCCGGGCCCTCGGGCCCATAATGAGCAGTTCTTC
.,.,TRBJ2-1,TRBV7-6,CASSSVGSGYNEQFF,TGTGCCAGCAGCTCCGTTGGCTCGGGGTACAATGAGCAGTTCTTC
.,.,TRBJ2-3,TRBV6-1,CASSEGLSDTQYF,TGTGCCAGCAGTGAAGGCCTATCAGATACGCAGTATTTT
TRBD2,.,TRBJ2-1,TRBV11-1,CASSSPAGLAGGTLSYNEQFF,TGTGCCAGCAGCTCCCCGGCGGGACTAGCGGGAGGGACTCTCTCCTACAATGAGCAGTTCTTC
.,.,TRBJ2-5,TRBV9,CASSVDGALETQYF,TGTGCCAGCAGCGTAGATGGGGCCCTTGAGACCCAGTACTTC
.,.,TRBJ2-5,TRBV6-5,CASSYFIRNQETQYF,TGTGCCAGCAGTTACTTTATTCGGAATCAAGAGACCCAGTACTTT
TRBD1,few,TRBJ2-5,TRBV7-2,CASSVGQGVETQYF,TGTGCCAGCAGCGTTGGACAGGGCGTAGAGACCCAGTACTTC
.,.,TRBJ2-2,TRBV6-4,CASSDSKGRTGELFF,TGTGCCAGCAGTGACTCAAAGGGTAGAACCGGGGAGCTGTTTTTT
.,few,TRBJ1-1,TRBV7-2,CASSLAGRGKAFF,TGTGCCAGCAGCTTAGCGGGAAGAGGGAAAGCTTTCTTT
.,.,TRBJ2-7,TRBV20-1,CSASGGIFSYEQYF,TGCAGTGCTAGTGGGGGGATTTTCTCCTACGAGCAGTACTTC
TRBD1,.,TRBJ2-1,TRBV12-3/TRBV12-4,CASSFFRGLYNEQFF,TGTGCCAGCAGTTTCTTCAGGGGGCTTTACAATGAGCAGTTCTTC
.,.,TRBJ1-4,TRBV29-1,CSVEVGGVEKLFF,TGCAGCGTTGAAGTCGGCGGAGTTGAAAAACTGTTTTTT
.,.,TRBJ2-1,TRBV21-1,CASSKWGWVCNEQFF,TGTGCCAGCAGCAAGTGGGGCTGGGTATGCAATGAGCAGTTCTTC
TRBD1,.,TRBJ2-7,TRBV5-1,CASSLGDRRTGSYEQYF,TGCGCCAGCAGCTTGGGGGACAGGCGGACGGGATCCTACGAGCAGTACTTC
.,.,TRBJ2-7,TRBV6-1,CASSGAPGAQYF,TGTGCCAGCAGTGGGGCCCCTGGGGCCCAGTACTTC
.,few,TRBJ1-1,TRBV25-1,CASSAAKGGAFF,TGTGCCAGCAGTGCCGCCAAGGGAGGAGCTTTCTTT
.,few,TRBJ2-7,TRBV15,CATSRDPLGYEQYF,TGTGCCACCAGCAGAGATCCCCTCGGTTACGAGCAGTACTTC
TRBD1,.,TRBJ2-7,TRBV29-1,CSVEGTGLFQNEQYF,TGCAGCGTTGAAGGGACAGGGTTGTTTCAAAACGAGCAGTACTTC
TRBD2,once,TRBJ2-7,TRBV20-1,CSARAVLAGPYEQYF,TGCAGTGCTAGAGCGGTACTAGCGGGCCCCTACGAGCAGTACTTC
.,once,TRBJ2-3,TRBV7-2,CASSTLGVGKDTQYF,TGTGCCAGCAGCACTTTGGGAGTTGGGAAAGATACGCAGTATTTT
.,.,TRBJ1-2,TRBV5-1,CASSPGGAHYGYTF,TGCGCCAGCAGCCCCGGAGGGGCTCACTATGGCTACACCTTC
.,few,TRBJ1-5,TRBV3-1,CASSPSSGAHQPQHF,TGTGCCAGCAGCCCATCCTCGGGGGCGCATCAGCCCCAGCATTTT
.,.,TRBJ1-1,TRBV9,CASSIRTQTEAFF,TGTGCCAGCAGCATCAGGACGCAAACTGAAGCTTTCTTT
.,.,TRBJ2-7,TRBV21-1,CASACRGSGVLYEQYF,TGTGCCAGCGCGTGCCGGGGTAGCGGAGTCCTCTACGAGCAGTACTTC
TRBD2,.,TRBJ2-3,TRBV11-2,CAGGESGLLHRYAYF,TGTGCCGGTGGAGAATCGGGACTACTCCACAGATACGCGTATTTT
.,.,TRBJ2-1,TRBV30,CAWSRSYEQFF,TGTGCCTGGAGTAGATCGTATGAGCAGTTCTTC
TRBD2,.,TRBJ2-1,TRBV6-1,CASSALAAGGEQFF,TGTGCCAGCAGTGCGCTAGCGGCGGGCGGCGAGCAGTTCTTC
TRBD2,.,TRBJ2-3,TRBV7-8,CASSRRTRGTDTQYF,TGTGCCAGCAGCCGACGGACTAGGGGCACAGATACGCAGTATTTT
.,few,TRBJ2-5,TRBV2,CASSENRLPQETQYF,TGTGCCAGCAGTGAAAACAGACTCCCGCAAGAGACCCAGTACTTC
.,.,TRBJ2-3,TRBV20-1,CSARVGTGGTDTQYF,TGCAGTGCTAGAGTGGGGACTGGTGGCACAGATACGCAGTATTTT
.,few,TRBJ1-2,TRBV7-8,CASSATRGGYTF,TGTGCCAGCAGCGCTACCCGGGGGGGTTACACCTTC
TRBD1,.,TRBJ2-7,TRBV6-6,CASTFDRADPRYEQYF,TGTGCCAGCACCTTTGACAGGGCCGATCCTCGCTACGAGCAGTACTTC
.,.,TRBJ2-6,TRBV18,CASSPAISSGANVLTF,TGTGCCAGCTCACCGGCAATTAGCTCTGGGGCCAACGTCCTGACTTTC
.,.,TRBJ2-5,TRBV7-2,CASSWSGRGQETQYF,TGTGCCAGCAGCTGGTCGGGCCGGGGGCAAGAGACCCAGTACTTC
.,.,TRBJ1-3,TRBV28,CASSVPGNGGNTIYF,TGTGCCAGCAGCGTCCCGGGGAATGGGGGAAACACCATATATTTT
.,few,TRBJ1-2,TRBV27,CASRDKRDYGYTF,TGTGCCAGCAGAGATAAGAGGGACTATGGCTACACCTTC
.,.,TRBJ2-3,TRBV28,CASSFGLTGTASTDTQYF,TGTGCCAGCAGTTTCGGCCTCACAGGTACAGCTAGCACAGATACGCAGTATTTT
TRBD2,.,TRBJ2-3,TRBV10-3,CAISETRTSGTSTDTQYF,TGTGCCATCAGTGAGACACGGACTAGCGGAACTAGCACAGATACGCAGTATTTT
.,few,TRBJ2-2,TRBV6-5,CASSYGASPDTGELFF,TGTGCCAGCAGTTACGGGGCTAGCCCCGACACCGGGGAGCTGTTTTTT
.,.,TRBJ2-5,TRBV12-5,CASVVGGMVQETQYF,TGTGCTAGTGTGGTAGGCGGGATGGTGCAAGAGACCCAGTACTTC
.,few,TRBJ2-3,TRBV28,CASTHRTDTQYF,TGTGCCAGCACCCACAGGACAGATACGCAGTATTTT
.,.,TRBJ2-7,TRBV7-7,CASSLSREPYNEQYF,TGTGCTAGCAGCTTGAGCAGGGAGCCCTACAATGAGCAGTACTTC
TRBD2,.,TRBJ2-3,TRBV5-1,CASSWTGLAGYAYF,TGCGCCAGCAGCTGGACCGGACTAGCGGGATACGCGTATTTT
.,.,TRBJ2-7,TRBV28,CASSLPETQSYEQYF,TGTGCCAGCAGTTTGCCCGAGACGCAATCCTACGAGCAGTACTTC
TRBD2,.,TRBJ2-1,TRBV5-1,CASSFLAGVANEQFF,TGCGCCAGCAGCTTTCTAGCGGGAGTGGCTAATGAGCAGTTCTTC
.,few,TRBJ2-1,TRBV7-9,CASSLGERFEQFF,TGTGCCAGCAGCTTAGGTGAGCGGTTTGAGCAGTTCTTC
.,.,TRBJ2-4,TRBV3-1,CASSATLRNIQYF,TGTGCCAGCAGCGCCACTTTGCGGAACATTCAGTACTTC
TRBD2,once,TRBJ2-5,TRBV4-2,CASSPRRASGSIYNEQYF,TGTGCCAGCAGCCCTCGTCGGGCTAGCGGGAGTATCTACAATGAGCAGTACTTC